These T cell receptor beta chains were read from a single sample in a study of T cells in Graves' hyperthyroidism and ophthalmopathy. TCRdb ran MiXCR on the multiplex PCR reads and lists one entry per CDR3 protein. The repertoire holds 600,000 or so distinct CDR3 sequences, with roughly 15% as singletons. Input material: blood. These receptors all come from a woman between 50 and 59 years old with Graves' ophthalmopathy. Each CDR3 is given with its conserved first and last residue. The order of the fields is J gene, clone size, D gene, V gene, CDR3 protein, CDR3 DNA. A D gene is named only where the DNA matches it firmly. Clone sizes are given selectively: once, few, many, or a class where the clone is expanded.

J gene: TRBJ2-7; clone size: -; D gene: TRBD2; V gene: TRBV11-2; CDR3 protein: CASSPLTSGSVGEQYF; CDR3 DNA: TGTGCCAGCAGCCCCTTGACTAGCGGGAGTGTGGGCGAGCAGTACTTC
J gene: TRBJ2-1; clone size: many; D gene: TRBD2; V gene: TRBV6-2/TRBV6-3; CDR3 protein: CASSNGLAILPRSSYNEQFF; CDR3 DNA: TGTGCCAGCAGTAACGGACTAGCGATCCTTCCAAGGAGCTCCTACAATGAGCAGTTCTTC
J gene: TRBJ2-1; clone size: few; D gene: TRBD1; V gene: TRBV7-9; CDR3 protein: CASSSRTGGIEQFF; CDR3 DNA: TGTGCCAGCAGCTCCAGGACAGGGGGCATTGAGCAGTTCTTC
J gene: TRBJ1-2; clone size: -; D gene: TRBD1; V gene: TRBV28; CDR3 protein: CAHRQGAYGYTF; CDR3 DNA: TGTGCCCACCGACAGGGGGCCTATGGCTACACCTTC
J gene: TRBJ2-2; clone size: many; D gene: TRBD1; V gene: TRBV7-2; CDR3 protein: CASSLRTGVTGELFF; CDR3 DNA: TGTGCCAGCAGCTTACGGACAGGGGTCACCGGGGAGCTGTTTTTT
J gene: TRBJ2-2; clone size: -; D gene: TRBD1; V gene: TRBV19; CDR3 protein: CASSTEGQGVRNTGELFF; CDR3 DNA: TGTGCCAGTAGTACTGAGGGACAGGGGGTACGGAACACCGGGGAGCTGTTTTTT
J gene: TRBJ1-1; clone size: many; D gene: -; V gene: TRBV12-3/TRBV12-4; CDR3 protein: CASSPLGRVGTEAFF; CDR3 DNA: TGTGCCAGCAGTCCCCTGGGCAGGGTTGGCACTGAAGCTTTCTTT
J gene: TRBJ2-3; clone size: many; D gene: -; V gene: TRBV3-1; CDR3 protein: CASSQGADITTDTQYF; CDR3 DNA: TGTGCCAGCAGCCAAGGGGCGGACATAACCACAGATACGCAGTATTTT
J gene: TRBJ1-6; clone size: -; D gene: -; V gene: TRBV27; CDR3 protein: CASSLGHSPLHF; CDR3 DNA: TGTGCCAGCAGTTTAGGGCATTCACCCCTCCACTTT
J gene: TRBJ1-1; clone size: many; D gene: -; V gene: TRBV30; CDR3 protein: CAWSHRRTVLAFF; CDR3 DNA: TGTGCCTGGAGCCACAGGAGGACCGTTTTAGCTTTCTTT
J gene: TRBJ1-2; clone size: many; D gene: -; V gene: TRBV12-5; CDR3 protein: CASGSGTANYGYTF; CDR3 DNA: TGTGCTAGTGGTTCCGGGACGGCAAACTATGGCTACACCTTC
J gene: TRBJ1-6; clone size: many; D gene: -; V gene: TRBV2; CDR3 protein: CASSLNSGRDSPLHF; CDR3 DNA: TGTGCCAGCAGTTTGAATTCCGGAAGAGATTCACCCCTCCACTTT
J gene: TRBJ2-1; clone size: few; D gene: -; V gene: TRBV6-1; CDR3 protein: CASNLNRVDEQFF; CDR3 DNA: TGTGCCAGCAATCTAAACAGGGTCGATGAGCAGTTCTTC
J gene: TRBJ2-2; clone size: many; D gene: -; V gene: TRBV30; CDR3 protein: CAWSLDRAGELFF; CDR3 DNA: TGTGCCTGGAGTTTAGACCGGGCCGGGGAGCTGTTTTTT
J gene: TRBJ2-4; clone size: many; D gene: -; V gene: TRBV15; CDR3 protein: CATSREPSGNIQYF; CDR3 DNA: TGTGCCACCAGCAGAGAGCCCAGTGGGAACATTCAGTACTTC
J gene: TRBJ2-3; clone size: -; D gene: TRBD2; V gene: TRBV4-1; CDR3 protein: CASSQPSGRAGNTQYF; CDR3 DNA: TGCGCCAGCAGCCAACCTAGCGGGAGGGCCGGAAATACGCAGTATTTT
J gene: TRBJ1-2; clone size: many; D gene: -; V gene: TRBV28; CDR3 protein: CASSFRASNYGYTF; CDR3 DNA: TGTGCCAGCAGTTTCCGGGCCTCAAACTATGGCTACACCTTC
J gene: TRBJ2-1; clone size: -; D gene: TRBD2; V gene: TRBV7-3; CDR3 protein: CASSSNGRAQEQFF; CDR3 DNA: TGTGCCAGCAGCTCTAACGGGAGGGCCCAGGAGCAGTTCTTC
J gene: TRBJ2-1; clone size: -; D gene: -; V gene: TRBV25-1; CDR3 protein: CASTDSQPSYNEQFF; CDR3 DNA: TGTGCCAGCACCGACTCCCAACCCTCCTACAATGAGCAGTTCTTC
J gene: TRBJ2-1; clone size: -; D gene: TRBD2; V gene: TRBV19; CDR3 protein: CASSDPTSGRDEQFF; CDR3 DNA: TGTGCCAGTAGTGACCCGACTAGCGGGAGGGATGAGCAGTTCTTC
J gene: TRBJ1-2; clone size: -; D gene: -; V gene: TRBV5-1; CDR3 protein: CASSLSTGSNYGYTF; CDR3 DNA: TGCGCCAGCAGCTTGAGTACGGGTTCTAACTATGGCTACACCTTC
J gene: TRBJ2-2; clone size: -; D gene: -; V gene: TRBV6-2/TRBV6-3; CDR3 protein: CASSKGKLFF; CDR3 DNA: TGTGCCAGCAGTAAGGGGAAGCTGTTTTTT
J gene: TRBJ2-5; clone size: many; D gene: -; V gene: TRBV30; CDR3 protein: CAWKGVQETQYF; CDR3 DNA: TGTGCCTGGAAGGGGGTTCAAGAGACCCAGTACTTC
J gene: TRBJ2-4; clone size: many; D gene: TRBD2; V gene: TRBV7-2; CDR3 protein: CASSFRREGIQYF; CDR3 DNA: TGTGCCAGCAGCTTCCGCAGGGAGGGCATTCAGTACTTC
J gene: TRBJ2-1; clone size: many; D gene: -; V gene: TRBV14; CDR3 protein: CASSQGSAYYNEQFF; CDR3 DNA: TGTGCCAGCAGCCAAGGGTCCGCCTACTACAATGAGCAGTTCTTC
J gene: TRBJ2-2; clone size: many; D gene: -; V gene: TRBV5-1; CDR3 protein: CASSLVIYTGELFF; CDR3 DNA: TGCGCCAGCAGCTTGGTTATCTACACCGGGGAGCTGTTTTTT
J gene: TRBJ2-7; clone size: many; D gene: TRBD1; V gene: TRBV10-3; CDR3 protein: CAISEFRGPDEQYF; CDR3 DNA: TGTGCCATCAGTGAGTTTAGGGGGCCGGACGAGCAGTACTTC
J gene: TRBJ2-4; clone size: many; D gene: TRBD1; V gene: TRBV10-3; CDR3 protein: CAISDPPARQGNIQYF; CDR3 DNA: TGTGCCATCAGTGATCCTCCTGCACGACAGGGAAACATTCAGTACTTC
J gene: TRBJ2-5; clone size: -; D gene: -; V gene: TRBV20-1; CDR3 protein: CRGGSGGVKTQYF; CDR3 DNA: TGCAGGGGGGGGTCAGGGGGCGTGAAGACCCAGTACTTC
J gene: TRBJ2-1; clone size: many; D gene: -; V gene: TRBV27; CDR3 protein: CASRQVGNEQFF; CDR3 DNA: TGTGCCAGCCGACAGGTGGGAAATGAGCAGTTCTTC
J gene: TRBJ2-1; clone size: -; D gene: TRBD2; V gene: TRBV5-1; CDR3 protein: CASSLGFGLAANEQFF; CDR3 DNA: TGCGCCAGCAGCTTGGGATTCGGACTAGCGGCCAATGAGCAGTTCTTC
J gene: TRBJ2-5; clone size: few; D gene: TRBD2; V gene: TRBV14; CDR3 protein: CASSLIGTSAQETQYF; CDR3 DNA: TGTGCCAGCAGCCTAATTGGGACTAGCGCACAAGAGACCCAGTACTTC
J gene: TRBJ2-5; clone size: -; D gene: -; V gene: TRBV10-3; CDR3 protein: CAISESTNQETQYF; CDR3 DNA: TGTGCCATCAGTGAGTCGACAAACCAAGAGACCCAGTACTTC
J gene: TRBJ2-7; clone size: many; D gene: -; V gene: TRBV7-9; CDR3 protein: CASSLAGTRIVYEQYF; CDR3 DNA: TGTGCCAGCAGCTTAGCCGGGACAAGGATCGTCTACGAGCAGTACTTC
J gene: TRBJ1-1; clone size: many; D gene: -; V gene: TRBV12-3/TRBV12-4; CDR3 protein: CASSYGQFDTEAFF; CDR3 DNA: TGTGCCAGCAGTTATGGACAGTTTGACACTGAAGCTTTCTTT
J gene: TRBJ2-7; clone size: few; D gene: -; V gene: TRBV7-8; CDR3 protein: CASSLETAGTTYEQYF; CDR3 DNA: TGTGCCAGCAGCTTAGAAACGGCCGGAACCACCTACGAGCAGTACTTC
J gene: TRBJ2-4; clone size: few; D gene: -; V gene: TRBV11-2; CDR3 protein: CASSLDHTTRARNIQYF; CDR3 DNA: TGTGCCAGCAGCTTAGATCACACTACCAGGGCCAGAAACATTCAGTACTTC
J gene: TRBJ2-7; clone size: many; D gene: -; V gene: TRBV6-1; CDR3 protein: CASSRFGPYEQYF; CDR3 DNA: TGTGCCAGCAGTAGGTTTGGACCTTACGAGCAGTACTTC
J gene: TRBJ2-7; clone size: many; D gene: TRBD2; V gene: TRBV2; CDR3 protein: CASSPGLATKQGEQYF; CDR3 DNA: TGTGCCAGCAGTCCGGGACTAGCGACGAAGCAGGGCGAGCAGTACTTC
J gene: TRBJ2-7; clone size: many; D gene: -; V gene: TRBV7-2; CDR3 protein: CASSLASGDWTYEQYF; CDR3 DNA: TGTGCCAGCAGCTTAGCTTCAGGGGATTGGACCTACGAGCAGTACTTC
J gene: TRBJ1-2; clone size: -; D gene: -; V gene: TRBV20-1; CDR3 protein: CSARYMIHGYTF; CDR3 DNA: TGCAGTGCTAGATATATGATCCATGGCTACACCTTC
J gene: TRBJ2-1; clone size: many; D gene: TRBD1; V gene: TRBV7-2; CDR3 protein: CASSHKGQGAGEQFF; CDR3 DNA: TGTGCCAGCAGTCATAAAGGACAGGGGGCGGGTGAGCAGTTCTTC
J gene: TRBJ1-1; clone size: many; D gene: -; V gene: TRBV2; CDR3 protein: CASSEEEVTNTEAFF; CDR3 DNA: TGTGCCAGCAGTGAGGAGGAAGTTACGAACACTGAAGCTTTCTTT
J gene: TRBJ2-5; clone size: -; D gene: TRBD2; V gene: TRBV19; CDR3 protein: CASSIGSGKGETQYF; CDR3 DNA: TGTGCCAGTAGTATAGGGAGCGGGAAAGGGGAGACCCAGTACTTC
J gene: TRBJ2-4; clone size: many; D gene: TRBD1; V gene: TRBV5-6; CDR3 protein: CASSPDRGRSIQYF; CDR3 DNA: TGTGCCAGCAGCCCGGACAGGGGGCGCTCCATTCAGTACTTC
J gene: TRBJ2-3; clone size: many; D gene: TRBD2; V gene: TRBV29-1; CDR3 protein: CSVSGTSGGTDTQYF; CDR3 DNA: TGCAGCGTCTCCGGGACTAGCGGGGGTACAGATACGCAGTATTTT
J gene: TRBJ2-1; clone size: many; D gene: -; V gene: TRBV5-1; CDR3 protein: CASSPTINEQFF; CDR3 DNA: TGCGCCAGCAGCCCGACGATCAATGAGCAGTTCTTC
J gene: TRBJ2-7; clone size: many; D gene: -; V gene: TRBV2; CDR3 protein: CASSEALDTSYEQYF; CDR3 DNA: TGTGCCAGCAGTGAAGCGCTGGATACCTCCTACGAGCAGTACTTC